This T cell receptor (beta chain) was profiled in a study of shared clonotypes between healthy human individuals. Some clones are missing from TCRdb's copy, which holds only in-frame ones; the method was immunoSEQ multiplex PCR. Altogether millions of clones are present, 85% to 95% being singletons, with the ten largest covering approximately 0.13%. Germline V CDR1 and CDR2: SGHRS, YFSETQ. V lost 2 bases and J lost 3; bases outside the gene matches: 3. The CDR3 totals 15 residues. The rearrangement joins TRBV5-1 to TRBJ2-5; 11 bases map to TRBD2. Sequencing was done on a sample of naive CD4+ T cells sorted from blood. The subset here: CD45RA+ positively selected. The receptor comes from a young man in good health. The CDR3 protein is CASSFGTSGKETQYF. Here the CDR3 DNA reads TGCGCCAGCAGCTTCGGGACTAGCGGAAAAGAGACCCAGTACTTC.